Listed here are 30 T cell receptor beta chains from one sample, sequenced in a study of T cell responses to AZD1222 COVID-19 vaccine. Only in-frame clones appear in the TCRdb table, and some are missing; sequencing was by immunoSEQ multiplex PCR. This repertoire shows around 94,000 clones, 85% found once; its top ten account for about 4.5%. Sequencing was performed on peripheral blood, taken 28 days after the second AZD1222 dose. The receptor source for this set is an adult who received the AZD1222 COVID-19 vaccine.

This chain uses TRBV19 with TRBJ2-2; 10 positions agree with TRBD1. Trimming took 4 bases from V and 6 from J; bases not matched to a gene: 5. Per the germline V gene, CDR1 is LNHDA and CDR2 is SQIVND (reference sequence). The CDR3 contains 15 residues. The CDR3 protein is CASSRPDRGPGELFF. CDR3 bases: TGTGCCAGTAGTAGACCCGACAGGGGGCCCGGGGAGCTGTTTTTT.

The chain joins TRBV7-2 to TRBJ2-5; 8 nucleotides align to TRBD2. V shed 2 bases, J shed 4 bases, and the junction held 9 bases outside the gene matches. This CDR3 is built from 16 residues. Germline assignment: CDR1 SGHTA and CDR2 FQGNSA. CDR3 amino acids: CASSLRVREGGETQYF. As DNA, the CDR3 is TGTGCCAGCAGCTTAAGAGTACGGGAGGGGGGAGAGACCCAGTACTTC.

The J gene is TRBJ2-7, the V gene TRBV4-1; 12 nucleotides agree with TRBD2. The trim removed 8 bases at V and 5 bases at J, leaving 13 bases unmatched. The V gene's germline CDR1 is MGHRA and CDR2 YSYEKL. This CDR3 spans 16 amino acids. The CDR3 nucleotides are TGCGCCAGCGCACTCAATCTAGCGGGAGGGCCCCACGAGCAGTACTTC. Amino acid sequence: CASALNLAGGPHEQYF.

CDR3 nucleotides: TGTGCCAGCAGCTTAGTGACAGGGGGCTTCTACGAGCAGTACTTC. This translates into CASSLVTGGFYEQYF. The rearrangement links TRBV7-8 to TRBJ2-7; 10 bases match TRBD1. Trimming removed 1 base from V and 3 bases from J; junction bases left unmatched: 3. The CDR3 has 15 residues. Germline-derived CDR1 and CDR2 are SGHVS and FQNEAQ.

The sample holds one count of this clone. This chain connects TRBV4-3 to TRBJ2-7; perhaps TRBD1 as D (6 bases). With 4 bases removed from V and 4 bases from J, the gap between germline ends came to 29 bases. CDR1 LGHNA and CDR2 YSLEER come from the germline V gene. CDR3 length: 19 residues. The CDR3 DNA is TGCGCCAGCAGCCTCCGCCTTACAGACCGGGACACCCGCATGTACGAGCAGTACTTC. Protein product: CASSLRLTDRDTRMYEQYF.

This clone was observed a single time. The V and J genes are TRBV15 and TRBJ2-3; perhaps TRBD2 as D (5 bases). CDR3 length: 14 residues. The germline CDR1 and CDR2 sequences are LNHNV and YYDKDF (reference sequence). Trimming took off 4 bases at V and 6 bases at J, with 14 bases between the two ends. CDR3 protein: CATSKDGVVDTQYF. The CDR3 nucleotides are TGTGCCACCAGCAAGGACGGGGTTGTGGATACGCAGTATTTT.

The chain combines TRBV6-2 or TRBV6-3 with TRBJ2-1, with 12 bases fitting TRBD2. Germline CDR1 reads MNHEY; CDR2 reads SVGEGT. The V segment lost 0 bases and the J segment 4 bases; nucleotides outside the gene matches: 4. The CDR3 contains 17 residues. The CDR3 region is CASSYSGGLAGYNEQFF. The CDR3 DNA follows: TGTGCCAGCAGTTACTCGGGGGGACTAGCGGGTTACAATGAGCAGTTCTTC.

The J gene is TRBJ1-2, the V gene TRBV5-6; D unresolved. In germline, CDR1 is SGHDT, CDR2 YYEEEE. The CDR3 extends over 13 amino acids. V dropped 0 bases and J dropped 8 bases, with 11 bases sitting between them. The CDR3 spells CASSLGSAGGYTF. CDR3 in DNA: TGTGCCAGCAGCTTGGGGTCCGCCGGGGGCTACACCTTC.

A few counts support this clone. This chain joins TRBV27 and TRBJ2-7, with D perhaps matching TRBD2 (5 bases). The germline V gene encodes CDR1 MNHEY and CDR2 SMNVEV (reference sequence). The V gene lost 2 bases and the J gene lost 3 bases, with 8 bases spanning the gap. This CDR3 contains 13 residues. The CDR3 spells CASSLTEDYEQYF. CDR3 sequence (DNA): TGTGCCAGCAGTTTAACGGAGGACTACGAGCAGTACTTC.

The rearrangement joins TRBV27 to TRBJ2-3, with 10 bases lining up with TRBD1. Germline CDR1 reads MNHEY; CDR2 reads SMNVEV (reference sequence). The length of the CDR3 is 16 residues. Trimming cost V 3 bases and J 8 bases; bases outside gene matches: 11. Here the CDR3 reads CASSFPPGQGRGTQYF. The CDR3 coding sequence is TGTGCCAGCAGTTTCCCCCCGGGACAGGGGAGGGGTACGCAGTATTTT.

The chain uses TRBV4-1 and TRBJ2-5; TRBD2 agrees at 8 bases. The CDR3 sequence is 16 residues long. Germline CDR1 reads MGHRA; CDR2 reads YSYEKL. V gave up 0 bases and J gave up 4 bases; unmatched junction bases: 7. Written as DNA, the CDR3 is TGCGCCAGCAGCCAAGATCTAAGCGGGGGCCCAGAGACCCAGTACTTC. Its translation: CASSQDLSGGPETQYF.

V gene TRBV3-1 (or the pseudogene TRBV3-2) combines with J gene TRBJ1-2; unclear D gene. This CDR3 has 14 amino acids. The V and J ends lost 1 base and 6 bases respectively, with 12 bases between them. Germline V gives CDR1 LGHDT, CDR2 YNNKEL (reference sequence). In DNA form, the CDR3 reads TGTGCCAGCAGCCAAGGGGAACTTCGGGATGGCTACACCTTC. This codes for CASSQGELRDGYTF.

This clone was seen a single time. The rearrangement uses TRBV18 and TRBJ2-1; D perhaps matches TRBD2 (6 bases). Germline V CDR1 and CDR2: KGHSH, LQKENI. With 6 bases removed from V and 3 bases from J, the gap between germline ends came to 15 bases. CDR3 length: 15 amino acids. The CDR3 reads CASSLNPGDYNEQFF. The CDR3 DNA reads TGTGCCAGCTCCCTAAACCCGGGAGACTACAATGAGCAGTTCTTC.

The chain combines TRBV7-2 with TRBJ2-3; 10 bases agree with TRBD2. Germline V gene sequence: CDR1 SGHTA, CDR2 FQGNSA. J lost 5 bases, V lost 1 base, and 6 bases had no gene match. The length of the CDR3 is 16 residues. This CDR3 is CASSLDQRGGRDTQYF. CDR3 DNA sequence: TGTGCCAGCAGCTTAGACCAGCGGGGGGGCAGAGATACGCAGTATTTT.

This chain links TRBV12-3 or TRBV12-4 with TRBJ1-1; unclear D gene. The CDR3 totals 12 residues. V lost 6 bases and J 13 bases, leaving 18 bases between the germline ends. In nucleotides, the CDR3 is TGTGCCAGCAGCCTACTGACATATATCTATTTCTTT. It yields the protein CASSLLTYIYFF.

J is TRBJ1-2 and V is TRBV2; possible D gene TRBD1, 5 bases. The CDR3 runs 16 residues. Germline V CDR1 and CDR2: SNHLY, FYNNEI. V was pared by 7 bases and J by 4 bases, with 22 bases between. Here the CDR3 DNA reads TGTGCCAGCATTGCCCCATTGGAGGGGACCGGCTATGGCTACACCTTC. Amino acid sequence: CASIAPLEGTGYGYTF. Based on the CDR3 plus reference TRBV2 and TRBJ1-2, the full variable domain is EPEVTQTPSHQVTQMGQEVILRCVPISNHLYFYWYRQILGQKVEFLVSFYNNEISEKSEIFDDQFSVERPDGSNFTLKIRSTKLEDSAMYFCASIAPLEGTGYGYTFGSGTRLTVV.

The chain combines TRBV27 with TRBJ2-2, with 8 bases fitting TRBD1. The CDR3 runs to 15 residues. V lost 7 bases to trimming and J lost 6 bases; unmatched junction nucleotides: 10. The germline V gene encodes CDR1 MNHEY and CDR2 SMNVEV (reference sequence). This chain's CDR3 is CASTPGQGWAGELFF. The CDR3 DNA is TGTGCCAGCACCCCTGGACAGGGTTGGGCCGGGGAGCTGTTTTTT.

The J gene is TRBJ2-7, the V gene TRBV19; no clear D. The germline CDR1 and CDR2 sequences are LNHDA and SQIVND (reference sequence). CDR3 length equals 11 residues. Trimming pared 3 bases from V and 5 bases from J, leaving 5 bases between. CDR3 nucleotide sequence: TGTGCCAGTAGTATCCAGGACGAGCAGTACTTC. It yields the protein CASSIQDEQYF.

The rearrangement uses TRBV7-2 and TRBJ1-5; D is uncertain. V lost 1 base and J lost 0, with 10 bases in between. The V gene's germline CDR1 is SGHTA and CDR2 FQGNSA. The CDR3 length is 16 residues. The CDR3: CASSLDKGYSNQPQHF. The CDR3 nucleotides read TGTGCCAGCAGCTTAGATAAAGGTTATAGCAATCAGCCCCAGCATTTT.

This chain connects TRBV19 to TRBJ1-2; D uncertain. This CDR3 has 13 amino acids. Trimming left V 8 bases short and J 8 bases short, with 18 bases between. The germline gives CDR1 LNHDA, CDR2 SQIVND (reference sequence). CDR3 nucleotides: TGTGCCAGTTCGGTGGAGGGAGCTCTGGGCTACACCTTC. Its protein product is CASSVEGALGYTF.

The chain is built from TRBV18 and TRBJ2-7; D might be TRBD1 or TRBD2, each matching 5 bases. Germline V gene lookup returns CDR1 KGHSH and CDR2 LQKENI. V was pared by 3 bases and J by 9 bases, with 18 bases between. There are 14 residues in the CDR3. The CDR3 reads CASSPDGTHDGQYF. CDR3 nucleotide sequence: TGTGCCAGCTCACCGGACGGGACGCATGACGGGCAGTACTTC.

The CDR3 loop is CASSRFGGQPQHF. As DNA, the CDR3 is TGTGCCAGTAGTAGGTTCGGCGGTCAGCCCCAGCATTTT. The V and J genes are TRBV19 and TRBJ1-5, with D uncertain. In germline, CDR1 is LNHDA, CDR2 SQIVND (reference sequence). This CDR3 spans 13 amino acids. Trimming took 4 bases from V and 6 from J, leaving 10 bases between them.

The chain couples TRBV4-3 to TRBJ2-5, with 7 bases matching TRBD2. The CDR3 loop spans 15 amino acids. The V gene end was trimmed by 4 bases and the J gene end by 4 bases; junction bases not matched to a gene: 9. Germline V gene lookup returns CDR1 LGHNA and CDR2 YSLEER. The CDR3 DNA is TGCGCCAGCAGCCCTGGTCTGGGGAGGGGAGAGACCCAGTACTTC. Translation gives CASSPGLGRGETQYF.

The chain couples TRBV19 to TRBJ1-4; perhaps TRBD1 as D (5 bases). The CDR3 consists of 13 residues. Germline CDR1 reads LNHDA; CDR2 reads SQIVND (reference sequence). V lost 6 bases, J lost 8 bases, and 13 bases lay in between. The CDR3 nucleotides read TGTGCCAGTAGCCGGGGCAGATGGGAAAAACTGTTTTTT. This gives the protein CASSRGRWEKLFF.

V gene TRBV10-3 combines with J gene TRBJ1-1, with D maybe TRBD1 (6 bases). This CDR3 has 13 residues. V lost 5 bases to trimming and J lost 5 bases, with 12 bases between them. CDR1 and CDR2 from the germline V gene are ENHRY and SYGVKD. CDR3 region: CAISREGGTEAFF. CDR3 bases: TGTGCCATCAGTAGAGAAGGGGGAACTGAAGCTTTCTTT.

V usage is TRBV6-1 and J usage is TRBJ2-7, with D possibly being TRBD1 or TRBD2 (6 bases each). V was clipped by 5 bases and J by 4 bases, with 12 bases between them. CDR3 size: 13 residues. Germline values: CDR1 MNHNS, CDR2 SASEGT. For the CDR3, the DNA is TGTGCCAGCAGTATTCAGGGGACTTACGAGCAGTACTTC. Its translation is CASSIQGTYEQYF.

The rearrangement uses TRBV29-1 and TRBJ1-5; 12 bases match TRBD1. There are 14 residues in the CDR3. V shed 4 bases, J shed 7 bases, and the junction held 5 bases outside the gene matches. Germline V lookup: CDR1 SQVTM, CDR2 ANQGSEA. CDR3 amino acids: CSVGDRGPGQPQHF. DNA for the CDR3: TGCAGCGTTGGGGACAGGGGGCCGGGACAGCCCCAGCATTTT.

CDR3 loop: CSAPDRDAKNIQYF. The CDR3 region has the DNA TGCAGCGCCCCCGACCGGGACGCCAAAAACATTCAGTACTTC. This rearrangement joins TRBV29-1 to TRBJ2-4, with D possibly being TRBD1 or TRBD2 (5 bases each). CDR1 and CDR2 from the germline V gene are SQVTM and ANQGSEA. Between the trimmed V and J ends, which lost 7 bases and 1 base, there was a span of 14 bases. The CDR3 is 14 amino acids.

As concerns this clone: A junction end diverges from the germline sequence, so it may reflect a read error. The chain recombines TRBV7-7 with TRBJ2-7; TRBD1 matches 8 bases. The CDR3 sequence is 15 residues long. Germline CDR1 is SSHAT and CDR2 is FNYEAQ (reference sequence). CDR3 coding DNA: TGTGCTAGCAGCAGCGACAGGGGATTCACACACGAGCAGTACTTC. This translates into CASSSDRGFTHEQYF. The full variable domain, in which reference TRBV7-7 and TRBJ2-7 provide the parts outside the CDR3, is GAGVSQSPRYKVTKRGQDVTLRCDPISSHATLYWYQQALGQGPEFLTYFNYEAQPDKSGLPSDRFSAERPEGSISTLTIQRTEQRDSAMYRCASSSDRGFTHEQYFGPGTRLTVT.

The chain joins TRBV14 to TRBJ2-7, with a weak D call TRBD1 (5 bases). The germline V gene encodes CDR1 SGHDN and CDR2 FVKESK. The CDR3 runs to 13 residues. Deletions cut 4 bases from V and 1 base from J, with 8 bases between. CDR3 sequence: CASSRGQSYEQYF. The CDR3 DNA is TGTGCCAGCAGCCGTGGACAATCCTACGAGCAGTACTTC.